The rows below give T cell receptor beta chains drawn from one sample of a study of shared clonotypes between healthy human individuals. Sequencing was performed with immunoSEQ multiplex PCR; in TCRdb, only in-frame clones are kept and a portion is missing. The repertoire has about 460,000 clones, roughly three quarters of them found once; the top ten carry 12%. Input material: PBMCs. Every receptor here comes from a middle-aged woman in good health. Some clones in this sample may be carry-over from other donors' samples. CDR3s leave out the opening cysteine and the closing phenylalanine or tryptophan. Clone size is shown for a subset of rows, as once, few, many or a class of expanded clone.

. TRBJ2-6 TRBV2 ASSELGHGANVLT
. TRBJ2-3 TRBV30 AWTWPESNTQY
. TRBJ2-3 TRBV7-9 ASSNKGYTTDTQY
. TRBJ1-2 TRBV5-4 ASSSGVYGYT
. TRBJ1-1 TRBV29-1 SVDLRQANTEAF
few TRBJ2-5 TRBV11-2 ASSPGGRQETQY
. TRBJ2-3 TRBV4-2 ASSGLAGGGDTQY
. TRBJ2-1 TRBV9 ASSVGGVQF
. TRBJ2-1 TRBV7-9 ASSLTTGTANEQF
once TRBJ2-7 TRBV11-2 ASSLGTGPYEQY
. TRBJ2-7 TRBV29-1 SVKQGAGPSSYEQY
. TRBJ2-3 TRBV5-6 ASSSTGQAGADTQY
. TRBJ2-5 TRBV7-9 ASSLGPRNSETQY
. TRBJ2-7 TRBV19 ASSSTGTIGYEQY
. TRBJ2-5 TRBV28 ASSLSEWTQY
few . TRBV15 ATSRDKQSYEQY
. TRBJ1-3 TRBV5-6 ASSLRWTLPSESGNTIY
. TRBJ2-1 TRBV18 ASSTGLAGYNEQF
. TRBJ2-2 TRBV6-6 ASSLAGELF
. TRBJ2-1 TRBV11-3 ASSQGVAGGGYNEQF
few TRBJ1-5 TRBV10-3 AISEHLQEPQH
. TRBJ2-7 TRBV10-2 ASTSQDYEQY